This T cell receptor beta chain originates from a study of breast tumors, draining lymph nodes, adjacent tissues. The table lists this clonotype with many counts. Its antigen is as yet unknown. Samples came from axillary lymph nodes draining the breast cancer. V trimming: 4 bases; J trimming: 2 bases; junction bases outside the gene matches: 2. This CDR3 spans 14 amino acids. Germline V gene sequence: CDR1 SNHLY, CDR2 FYNNEI. MiXCR, run by TCRdb on the multiplex PCR reads, gives a single entry per CDR3 protein. Among about 230,000 distinct CDR3 sequences, about 32% were seen once, and the ten largest hold 1.1% to 1.5%. Findings and limits, study-wide: Luminal-like breast cancer showed significantly higher tumor–nontumor repertoire similarity than basal-like. Most tumor T cells seemingly derive from lymph node, then expand in tumor. Compared with lymph nodes, tumors were less diverse; compared with nontumor tissue, more. The lymph node origin of tumor T cells was framed as consistent with a hypothesis, not demonstrated.

Sequenced input: axillary lymph node tissue. The sequence derives from a female donor with breast cancer. Some clones in this sample may be carry-over from other donors' samples. The rearrangement uses TRBV2 and TRBJ2-3, with 8 bases identical to TRBD2. This CDR3 reads CASSGLAPTDTQYF. CDR3 in DNA: TGTGCCAGCAGTGGACTAGCGCCCACAGATACGCAGTATTTT.